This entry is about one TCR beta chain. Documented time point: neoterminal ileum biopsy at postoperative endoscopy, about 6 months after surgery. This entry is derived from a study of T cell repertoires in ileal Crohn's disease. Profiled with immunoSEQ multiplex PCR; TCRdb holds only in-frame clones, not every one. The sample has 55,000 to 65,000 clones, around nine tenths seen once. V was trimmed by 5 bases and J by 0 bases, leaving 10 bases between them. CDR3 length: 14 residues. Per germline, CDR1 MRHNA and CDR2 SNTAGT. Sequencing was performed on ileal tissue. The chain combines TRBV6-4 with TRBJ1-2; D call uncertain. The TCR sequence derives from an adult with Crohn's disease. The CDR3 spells CASSRTGSNYGYTF. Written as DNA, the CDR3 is TGTGCCAGCAGTCGGACGGGGTCTAACTATGGCTACACCTTC.